This is a list of T cell receptor beta chains from one sample in a study of post-analysis software for immune sequencing data. TCRdb ran MiXCR on the PCR reads and lists one entry per CDR3 protein. The table includes a few hundred thousand distinct CDR3 sequences, around 34% detected once. The specimen was blood. The receptors were gathered from a girl aged 10 to 17 with multiple sclerosis. The CDR3 runs from the conserved cysteine through the conserved F or W. D genes are given only for firm matches. Clone size appears in some rows only: once, few, many, or a class for an expanded clone.

>TRBD2|TRBJ2-5|many|TRBV5-1
CASSLASAGVETQYF
TGCGCCAGCAGCTTGGCCTCTGCGGGAGTAGAGACCCAGTACTTC
>-|TRBJ2-1|many|TRBV30
CAWSPGVDEQFF
TGTGCCTGGAGTCCGGGGGTCGATGAGCAGTTCTTC
>-|TRBJ2-5|-|TRBV20-1
CSDVETQYF
TGCAGTGACGTAGAGACCCAGTACTTC
>-|TRBJ2-1|many|TRBV4-2
CASSQDRGEYAYNEQFF
TGTGCCAGCAGCCAAGATAGGGGAGAATACGCCTACAATGAGCAGTTCTTC
>TRBD2|TRBJ2-3|many|TRBV7-9
CASSFLAGDTQYF
TGTGCCAGCAGCTTCCTAGCGGGGGATACGCAGTATTTT
>TRBD1|TRBJ2-1|-|TRBV5-1
CAGRSGTGYNEQFF
TGCGCCGGCCGGAGCGGGACAGGGTACAATGAGCAGTTCTTC
>-|TRBJ2-3|-|TRBV12-3/TRBV12-4
CACMLADTQYF
TGTGCCTGCATGTTAGCAGATACGCAGTATTTT
>TRBD1|TRBJ1-6|many|TRBV20-1
CSARDSRGSPLHF
TGCAGTGCTAGAGATTCCAGGGGGTCACCCCTCCACTTT
>-|TRBJ1-4|many|TRBV3-1
CASSQEIGDSGEKLFF
TGTGCCAGCAGCCAAGAAATAGGGGACTCCGGCGAAAAACTGTTTTTT
>-|TRBJ1-1|once|TRBV12-3/TRBV12-4
CASSPWEGVSTEAFF
TGTGCCAGCAGCCCCTGGGAGGGAGTTAGTACTGAAGCTTTCTTT
>-|TRBJ2-3|many|TRBV11-2
CASSLWTRGDTQYF
TGTGCCAGCAGCCTGTGGACTAGGGGGGATACGCAGTATTTT
>TRBD2|TRBJ2-1|many|TRBV25-1
CASSLGTSGRNEQFF
TGTGCCAGTAGCTTAGGGACTAGCGGGAGGAATGAGCAGTTCTTC
>TRBD1|TRBJ2-2|many|TRBV4-2
CASSQEGQGANTGELFF
TGTGCCAGCAGCCAAGAAGGCCAGGGGGCGAACACCGGGGAGCTGTTTTTT
>-|TRBJ2-1|many|TRBV7-9
CASSRFGGAYNEQFF
TGTGCCAGCAGCCGTTTTGGTGGGGCCTACAATGAGCAGTTCTTC
>-|TRBJ2-1|many|TRBV18
CASSPQGSGLSYNEQFF
TGTGCCAGCTCACCACAGGGATCAGGTCTCTCCTACAATGAGCAGTTCTTC